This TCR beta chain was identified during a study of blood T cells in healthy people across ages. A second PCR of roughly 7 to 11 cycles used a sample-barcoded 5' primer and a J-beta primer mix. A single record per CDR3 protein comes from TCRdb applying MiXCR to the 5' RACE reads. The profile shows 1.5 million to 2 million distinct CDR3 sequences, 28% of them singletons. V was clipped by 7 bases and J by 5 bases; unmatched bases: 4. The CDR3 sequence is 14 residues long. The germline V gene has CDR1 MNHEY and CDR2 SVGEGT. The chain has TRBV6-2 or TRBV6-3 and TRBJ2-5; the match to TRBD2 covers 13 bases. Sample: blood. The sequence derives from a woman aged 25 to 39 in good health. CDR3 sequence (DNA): TGTGCCAGCACCCTACTAGCGGGGGGGGAGACCCAGTACTTC. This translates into CASTLLAGGETQYF.